These 9 T cell receptor beta chains came from one sample sequenced in a study of blood T cell repertoires in COVID-19. Generated by immunoSEQ multiplex PCR, the TCRdb table keeps only in-frame clones and is missing some. This sample has around 60,000 clones, with about 70% found just once. Specimen: peripheral blood. The origin of the receptors is a woman in her forties or fifties with active or convalescent COVID-19.

This chain connects TRBV5-4 to TRBJ2-2; TRBD2 matches at 8 bases. Looked up from germline, CDR1 is SGHNT and CDR2 is YYREEE (reference sequence). V trimming: 4 bases; J trimming: 4 bases; junction bases outside the gene matches: 9. The CDR3 extends over 16 amino acids. CDR3 loop: CASSIGASGLTGELFF. DNA of the CDR3: TGTGCCAGCAGCATTGGGGCTAGCGGGCTCACCGGGGAGCTGTTTTTT.

This sequence joins TRBV28 and TRBJ2-1; TRBD2 agrees at 7 bases. V trimming: 5 bases; J trimming: 0 bases; junction bases outside the gene matches: 7. Germline V gene sequence: CDR1 MDHEN, CDR2 SYDVKM. This CDR3 is built from 16 residues. The CDR3 DNA is TGTGCCAGCAGTACCGCGGGAGACAGCTCCTACAATGAGCAGTTCTTC. This gives the protein CASSTAGDSSYNEQFF.

CDR3 sequence reads: CASSESAGVGTGELFF. CDR3 sequence (DNA): TGTGCCAGCAGTGAATCGGCAGGGGTGGGGACCGGGGAGCTGTTTTTT. This chain joins TRBV6-1 and TRBJ2-2, with D perhaps TRBD1 (6 bases). V was shortened by 2 bases and J by 5 bases, with 15 bases between the two germline ends. This CDR3 is 16 amino acids long. Germline assignment: CDR1 MNHNS and CDR2 SASEGT.

The J gene is TRBJ1-2, the V gene TRBV12-3 or TRBV12-4; D may be TRBD1 (5 bases). V lost 3 bases and J 5 bases, leaving 10 bases between the germline ends. The CDR3 spans 13 residues. CDR3 protein: CASSLVREYGYTF. Here the CDR3 DNA reads TGTGCCAGCAGTTTGGTCAGGGAATATGGCTACACCTTC.

The chain uses TRBV27 and TRBJ2-1; weak D call: TRBD2 (6 bases). V was pared by 4 bases and J by 12 bases, with 16 bases between. CDR1 and CDR2 (germline): MNHEY, SMNVEV (reference sequence). This CDR3 has 13 amino acids. CDR3 amino acids: CASSSRWDSGQFF. The CDR3 DNA reads TGTGCCAGCAGTTCCCGGTGGGACTCTGGGCAGTTCTTC.

The V call is TRBV7-6, the J call TRBJ1-1; 12 bases are shared with TRBD1. Germline V CDR1 and CDR2: SGHVS, FNYEAQ. This CDR3 is 13 amino acids long. V was pared by 3 bases and J by 8 bases, with 1 base of the junction left unmatched. CDR3 sequence: CASSFGTGGEAFF. The CDR3 bases are TGTGCCAGCAGCTTCGGGACAGGGGGCGAAGCTTTCTTT.

This clone has just a few counts. This rearrangement joins TRBV7-2 to TRBJ2-7; the match to TRBD2 covers 9 bases. V lost 2 bases, J lost 4 bases, and 3 bases stayed unmatched. The germline V gene has CDR1 SGHTA and CDR2 FQGNSA. CDR3 length equals 14 residues. CDR3 nucleotide sequence: TGTGCCAGCAGCTTAATGCGGGAGGGGTACGAGCAGTACTTC. Translated: CASSLMREGYEQYF.

The V gene is TRBV6-5, the J gene TRBJ1-2; possible D gene TRBD1, 5 bases. V gave up 6 bases and J gave up 0 bases, with 11 bases separating them. CDR1 is MNHEY and CDR2 is SVGAGI in the germline V gene. CDR3 length: 14 residues. CDR3 coding DNA: TGTGCCAGCAGAAGAAGACAGTCTAACTATGGCTACACCTTC. Translation: CASRRRQSNYGYTF.

The chain links TRBV6-2 or TRBV6-3 to TRBJ2-3; maybe TRBD1 (5 bases). The CDR3 contains 15 residues. CDR1 is MNHEY and CDR2 is SVGEGT in the germline V gene. Between the trimmed V and J ends, which lost 5 bases and 0 bases, there was a span of 12 bases. In DNA, the CDR3 is TGTGCCAGCAGTCAGGACACGACTAGCACAGATACGCAGTATTTT. Protein sequence: CASSQDTTSTDTQYF.